The T cell receptor beta chain under discussion was sequenced for a study of cytomegalovirus exposure and HLA in healthy donors. Study results and limitations: A later analysis appeared to link common viral pathogens to several of the most significant clusters. A previous analysis found most TCR beta V segments productive roughly 90% or roughly 30% of the time.

V was clipped by 7 bases and J by 7 bases, with 10 bases between them. The length of the CDR3 is 11 residues. CDR1 is MDHEN and CDR2 is SYDVKM in the germline V gene. The PCR made use of 60 Vbeta and 13 Jbeta primers. The data were produced by immunoSEQ multiplex PCR, yet TCRdb's version contains in-frame clones alone and is incomplete. The sample lists around 110,000 clones, around three fifths seen once, with under 9.5% in the top ten. A remark on this clone: Its antigen is currently unknown.

Sequencing was done on a sample of PBMCs. The rearrangement links TRBV28 to TRBJ1-2; D uncertain. The origin of this receptor is a woman in her thirties or forties in good health and CMV-seropositive. CDR3 DNA: TGTGCCAGCAACCTAAGTGGTGGCTACACCTTC. Translating gives CASNLSGGYTF.